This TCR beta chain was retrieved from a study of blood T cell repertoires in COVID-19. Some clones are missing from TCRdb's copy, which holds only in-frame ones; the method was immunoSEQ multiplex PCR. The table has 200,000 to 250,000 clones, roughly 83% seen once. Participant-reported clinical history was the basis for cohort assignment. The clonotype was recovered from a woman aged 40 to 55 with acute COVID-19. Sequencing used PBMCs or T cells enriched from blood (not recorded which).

CDR3 coding DNA: TGTGCCAGCAGCCAAGAGCGAGGGAAACAGTTCTTC. It encodes CASSQERGKQFF. V gene TRBV14 combines with J gene TRBJ2-1; weak D call: TRBD2 (5 bases). With 0 bases removed from V and 13 bases from J, the gap between germline ends came to 10 bases. The CDR3 spans 12 residues. The germline V gene has CDR1 SGHDN and CDR2 FVKESK.